The clone carrying this T cell receptor beta chain has a handful of counts. Its antigen is undetermined. Libraries were prepared by immunoSEQ multiplex PCR; TCRdb keeps only in-frame clonotypes and omits some of them. The profile shows under 300,000 clones, more than 85% of them singletons. This record belongs to a study of T cell responses to AZD1222 COVID-19 vaccine. Whole-study results and caveats: Clonal diversity was possibly underestimated; the donors were predominantly white British and more often female. AZD1222 recipients seropositive at baseline numbered only six or seven. At 160-218 and 743-854, vaccine-associated CD4 TCRs were dominant, and they spanned spike. Increased Spike-specific TCR breadth and depth were observed after two AZD1222 doses.

Per the germline V gene, CDR1 is SGHVS and CDR2 is FNYEAQ. Trimming took off 5 bases at V and 2 bases at J, with 16 bases between the two ends. CDR3 length: 15 amino acids. The source material was peripheral blood, sampled on day 0 of AZD1222 vaccination. The sequence derives from an adult in good health. This chain connects TRBV7-6 to TRBJ2-7; D is perhaps TRBD1 (6 bases). The CDR3 here is CASSTPTGRTYEQYF. CDR3 nucleotide sequence: TGTGCCAGCAGCACCCCGACAGGCCGGACCTACGAGCAGTACTTC.